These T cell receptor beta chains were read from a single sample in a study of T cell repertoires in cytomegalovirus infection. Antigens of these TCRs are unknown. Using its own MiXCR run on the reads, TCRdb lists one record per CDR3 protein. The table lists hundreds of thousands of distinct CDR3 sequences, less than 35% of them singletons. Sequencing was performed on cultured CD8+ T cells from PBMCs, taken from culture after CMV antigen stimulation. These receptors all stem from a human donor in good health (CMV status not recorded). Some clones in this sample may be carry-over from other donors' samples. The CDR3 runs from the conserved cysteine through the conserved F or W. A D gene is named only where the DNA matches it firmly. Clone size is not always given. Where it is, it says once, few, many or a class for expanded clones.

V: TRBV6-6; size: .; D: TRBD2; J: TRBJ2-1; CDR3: CVSSKLAGGPVHEQFF; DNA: TGTGTCAGCAGTAAACTAGCGGGGGGGCCAGTACATGAGCAGTTCTTC
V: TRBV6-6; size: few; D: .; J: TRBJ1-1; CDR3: CASSYPKEGTTLVSFF; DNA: TGTGCCAGCAGTTACCCGAAAGAGGGGACAACATTAGTTTCTTTCTTT
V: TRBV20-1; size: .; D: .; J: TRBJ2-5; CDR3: CSARGETQYF; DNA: TGCAGTGCTAGGGGGGAGACCCAGTACTTC
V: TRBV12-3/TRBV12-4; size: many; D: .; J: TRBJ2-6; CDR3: CASSTLKNGANVLTF; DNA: TGTGCCAGTAGTACCCTAAAGAATGGGGCCAACGTCCTGACTTTC
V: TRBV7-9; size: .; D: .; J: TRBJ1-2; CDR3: CASSSRGGQLNYGYTF; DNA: TGTGCCAGCAGCTCTCGTGGCGGGCAGCTGAACTATGGCTACACCTTC
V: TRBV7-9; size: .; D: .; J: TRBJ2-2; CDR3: CASSPRLSNTGELFF; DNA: TGTGCCAGCAGCCCGAGGCTCTCCAACACCGGGGAGCTGTTTTTT
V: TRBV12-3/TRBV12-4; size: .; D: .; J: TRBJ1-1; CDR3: CASNPTVNTEAFF; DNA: TGTGCCAGCAATCCGACAGTGAACACTGAAGCTTTCTTT
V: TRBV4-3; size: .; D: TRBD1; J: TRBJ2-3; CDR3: CASSRQGGVDADTQYF; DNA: TGCGCCAGCAGCCGACAGGGGGGGGTTGACGCAGATACGCAGTATTTT
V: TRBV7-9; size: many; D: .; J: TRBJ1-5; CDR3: CASSLEGYQPQHF; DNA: TGTGCCAGCAGCTTAGAGGGGTATCAGCCCCAGCATTTT
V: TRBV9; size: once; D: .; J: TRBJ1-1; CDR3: CASSRGAPGAFF; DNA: TGTGCCAGCAGCAGGGGGGCACCCGGAGCTTTCTTT
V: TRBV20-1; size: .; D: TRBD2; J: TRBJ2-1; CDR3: CSAARLAGGPGEQFF; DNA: TGCAGTGCTGCCCGACTAGCGGGGGGGCCCGGTGAGCAGTTCTTC
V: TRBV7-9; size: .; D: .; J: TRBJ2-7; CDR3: CASSGQTEPYEQYF; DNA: TGTGCCAGCAGCGGACAGACAGAGCCCTACGAGCAGTACTTC
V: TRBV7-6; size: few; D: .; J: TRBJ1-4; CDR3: CASSSDQGTNVFREKLFF; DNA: TGTGCCAGCAGCTCGGACCAGGGGACAAATGTTTTTAGGGAAAAACTGTTTTTT
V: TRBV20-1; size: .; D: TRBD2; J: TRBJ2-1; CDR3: CSAISGGPRSYNEQFF; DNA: TGCAGTGCTATTAGCGGGGGCCCTCGCTCCTACAATGAGCAGTTCTTC
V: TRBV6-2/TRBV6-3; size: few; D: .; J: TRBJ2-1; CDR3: CASSFSDFYNEQFF; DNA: TGTGCCAGCAGTTTCTCAGATTTTTACAATGAGCAGTTCTTC
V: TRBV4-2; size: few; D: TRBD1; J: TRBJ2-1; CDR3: CASSQGPGDRVGNEQFF; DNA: TGTGCCAGCAGCCAAGGTCCCGGGGACAGGGTGGGGAATGAGCAGTTCTTC